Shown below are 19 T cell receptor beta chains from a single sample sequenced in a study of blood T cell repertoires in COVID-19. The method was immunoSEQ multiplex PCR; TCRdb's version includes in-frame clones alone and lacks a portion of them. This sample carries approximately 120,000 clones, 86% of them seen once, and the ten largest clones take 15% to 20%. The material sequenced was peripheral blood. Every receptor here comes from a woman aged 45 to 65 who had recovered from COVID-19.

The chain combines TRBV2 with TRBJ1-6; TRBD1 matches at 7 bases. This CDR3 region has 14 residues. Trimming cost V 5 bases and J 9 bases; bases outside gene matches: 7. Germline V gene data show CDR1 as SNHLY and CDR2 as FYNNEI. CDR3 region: CASSNRGGGSPLHF. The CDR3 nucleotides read TGTGCCAGCAGTAACAGGGGCGGTGGTTCACCCCTCCACTTT.

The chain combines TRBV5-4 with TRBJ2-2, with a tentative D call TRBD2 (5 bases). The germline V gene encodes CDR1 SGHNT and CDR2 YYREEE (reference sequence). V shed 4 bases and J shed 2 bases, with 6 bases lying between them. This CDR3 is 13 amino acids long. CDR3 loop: CASSPGNTGELFF. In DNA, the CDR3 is TGTGCCAGCAGCCCGGGAAACACCGGGGAGCTGTTTTTT.

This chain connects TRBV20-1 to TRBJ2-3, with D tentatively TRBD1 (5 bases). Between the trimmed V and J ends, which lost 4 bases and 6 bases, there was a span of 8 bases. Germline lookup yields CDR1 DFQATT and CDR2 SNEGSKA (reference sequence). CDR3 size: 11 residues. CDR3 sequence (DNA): TGCAGTGCTAAACGACAGGATACGCAGTATTTT. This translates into CSAKRQDTQYF.

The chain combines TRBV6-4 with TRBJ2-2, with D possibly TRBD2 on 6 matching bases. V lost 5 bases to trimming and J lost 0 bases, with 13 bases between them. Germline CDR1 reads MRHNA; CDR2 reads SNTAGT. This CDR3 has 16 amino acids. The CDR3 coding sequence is TGTGCCAGCAGTCGCCATAGCGGCGCGAACACCGGGGAGCTGTTTTTT. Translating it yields CASSRHSGANTGELFF.

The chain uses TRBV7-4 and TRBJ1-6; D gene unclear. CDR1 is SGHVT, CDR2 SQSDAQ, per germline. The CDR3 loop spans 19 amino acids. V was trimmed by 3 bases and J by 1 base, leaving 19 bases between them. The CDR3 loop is CASSFQSGSRESYNSPLHF. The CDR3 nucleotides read TGTGCCAGCAGCTTCCAGAGCGGATCACGGGAATCCTATAATTCACCCCTCCACTTT. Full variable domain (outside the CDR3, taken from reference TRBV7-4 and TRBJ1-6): GAGVSQSPRYKVAKRGRDVALRCDSISGHVTLYWYRQTLGQGSEVLTYSQSDAQRDKSGRPSGRFSAERPERSVSTLKIQRTEQGDSAVYLCASSFQSGSRESYNSPLHFGNGTRLTVT.

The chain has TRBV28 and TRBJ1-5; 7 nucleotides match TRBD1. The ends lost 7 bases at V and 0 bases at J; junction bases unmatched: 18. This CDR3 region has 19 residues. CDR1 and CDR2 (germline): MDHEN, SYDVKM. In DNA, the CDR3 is TGTGCCAGCACTTCCTCGACAGGGCCAACAGCTTATAGCAATCAGCCCCAGCATTTT. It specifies CASTSSTGPTAYSNQPQHF.

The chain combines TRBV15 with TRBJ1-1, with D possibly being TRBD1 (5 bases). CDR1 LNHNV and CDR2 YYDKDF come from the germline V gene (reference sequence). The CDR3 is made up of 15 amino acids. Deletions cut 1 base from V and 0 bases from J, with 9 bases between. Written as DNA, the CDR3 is TGTGCCACCAGCAGAGGCTCAGGGTTGAACACTGAAGCTTTCTTT. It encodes CATSRGSGLNTEAFF.

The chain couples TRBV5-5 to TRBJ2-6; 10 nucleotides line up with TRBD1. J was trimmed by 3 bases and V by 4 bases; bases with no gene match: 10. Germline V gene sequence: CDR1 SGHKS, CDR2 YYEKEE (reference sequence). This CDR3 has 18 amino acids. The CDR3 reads CASSLNPDRGYGANVLTF. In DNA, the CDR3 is TGTGCCAGCAGCCTAAATCCGGACAGGGGGTATGGGGCCAACGTCCTGACTTTC.

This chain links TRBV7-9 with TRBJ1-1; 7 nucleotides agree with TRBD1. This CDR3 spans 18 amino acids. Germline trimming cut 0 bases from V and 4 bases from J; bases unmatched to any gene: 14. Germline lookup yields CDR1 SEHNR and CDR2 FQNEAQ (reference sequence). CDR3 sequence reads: CASSLAWGDRVRSTEAFF. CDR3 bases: TGTGCCAGCAGCTTAGCGTGGGGAGACAGGGTAAGATCCACTGAAGCTTTCTTT.

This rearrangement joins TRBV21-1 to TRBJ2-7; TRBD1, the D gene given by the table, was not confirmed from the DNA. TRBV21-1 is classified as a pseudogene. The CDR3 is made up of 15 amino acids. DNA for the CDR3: TGTGCCAGCAGCAACACGAGTGTGACACTGATCGAGCAGTACTTC. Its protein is CASSNTSVTLIEQYF.

The CDR3 DNA reads as TGTGCCAGCAGCCTAGCGGGAAATAAACACAATGAGCAGTTCTTC. Residues: CASSLAGNKHNEQFF. The genes are TRBV11-3 and TRBJ2-1; TRBD2 matches at 9 bases. CDR3 size: 15 residues. V trimming: 5 bases; J trimming: 5 bases; junction bases outside the gene matches: 7. Germline CDR1 and CDR2: SGHNT and YENEEA.

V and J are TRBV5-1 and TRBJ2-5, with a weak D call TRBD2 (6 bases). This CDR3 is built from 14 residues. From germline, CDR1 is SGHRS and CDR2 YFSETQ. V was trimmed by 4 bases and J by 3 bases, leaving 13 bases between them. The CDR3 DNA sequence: TGCGCCAGCAGCCTATTGGGGGGAGAAGAGACCCAGTACTTC. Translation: CASSLLGGEETQYF.

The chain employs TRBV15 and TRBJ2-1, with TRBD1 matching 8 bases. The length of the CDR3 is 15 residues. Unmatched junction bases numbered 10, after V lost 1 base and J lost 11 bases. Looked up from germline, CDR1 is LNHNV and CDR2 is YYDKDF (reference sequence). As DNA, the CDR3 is TGTGCCACCAGCAGAGTCGAGACAGGGGCTAATAAGCAGTTCTTC. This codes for CATSRVETGANKQFF.

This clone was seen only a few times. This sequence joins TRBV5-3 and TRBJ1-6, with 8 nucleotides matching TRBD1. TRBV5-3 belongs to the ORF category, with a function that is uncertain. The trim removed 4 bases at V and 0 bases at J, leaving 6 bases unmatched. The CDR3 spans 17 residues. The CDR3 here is CARSGRDRSSYNSPLHF. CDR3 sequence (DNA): TGTGCCAGAAGCGGAAGGGACAGGAGCTCCTATAATTCACCCCTCCACTTT.

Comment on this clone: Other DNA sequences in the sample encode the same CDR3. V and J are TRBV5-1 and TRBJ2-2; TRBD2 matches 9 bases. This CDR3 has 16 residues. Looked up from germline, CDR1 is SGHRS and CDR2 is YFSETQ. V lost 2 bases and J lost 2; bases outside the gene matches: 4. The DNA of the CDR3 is TGCGCCAGCAGCTTCTTTAGCGGGGGAAACACCGGGGAGCTGTTTTTT. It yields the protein CASSFFSGGNTGELFF. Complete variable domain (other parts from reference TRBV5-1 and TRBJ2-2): KAGVTQTPRYLIKTRGQQVTLSCSPISGHRSVSWYQQTPGQGLQFLFEYFSETQRNKGNFPGRFSGRQFSNSRSEMNVSTLELGDSALYLCASSFFSGGNTGELFFGEGSRLTVL.

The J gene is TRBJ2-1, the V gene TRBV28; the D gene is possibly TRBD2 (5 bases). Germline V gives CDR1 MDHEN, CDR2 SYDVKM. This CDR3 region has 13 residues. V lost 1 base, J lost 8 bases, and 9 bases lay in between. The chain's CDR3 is CASSLSSGDEQFF. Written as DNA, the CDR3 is TGTGCCAGCAGTTTATCATCCGGGGATGAGCAGTTCTTC.

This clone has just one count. The CDR3 sequence is CASSSGTGELFF. The CDR3 DNA reads as TGCGCCAGCAGCTCAGGCACCGGGGAGCTGTTTTTT. The chain has TRBV5-1 and TRBJ2-2; D unresolved. V was clipped by 3 bases and J by 4 bases, with 4 bases between them. CDR1 is SGHRS, CDR2 YFSETQ, per germline. This CDR3 region has 12 residues.

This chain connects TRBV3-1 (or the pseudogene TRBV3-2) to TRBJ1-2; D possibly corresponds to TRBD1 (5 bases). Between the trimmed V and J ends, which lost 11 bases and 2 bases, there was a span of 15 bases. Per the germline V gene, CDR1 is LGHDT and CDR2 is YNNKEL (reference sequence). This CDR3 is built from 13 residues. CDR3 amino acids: CAGGGRGNYGYTF. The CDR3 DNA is TGTGCCGGGGGAGGGAGGGGAAACTATGGCTACACCTTC.

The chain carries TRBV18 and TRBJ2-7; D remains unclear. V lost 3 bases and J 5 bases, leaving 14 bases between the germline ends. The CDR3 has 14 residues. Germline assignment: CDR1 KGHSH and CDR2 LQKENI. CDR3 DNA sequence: TGTGCCAGCTCACCGTATACTAAAGGTCACGAGCAGTACTTC. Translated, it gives CASSPYTKGHEQYF.